The 5 T cell receptor beta chains below were found in one sample sequenced in a study of T-cell reconstitution after alpha-beta-depleted transplantation in children. Preparation of the TCRbeta library was carried out with unique molecular identifiers. TCRdb fed the PCR reads into MiXCR, producing one record per CDR3 protein. Of under 450,000 distinct CDR3 sequences listed, 10% to 15% are singletons. The sample consisted of PBMCs, taken from the stem cell graft. These receptor sequences come from a human donor who donated a stem cell graft to a child with Fanconi anemia.

This clonotype has more than one count but fewer than ten. The genes are TRBV25-1 and TRBJ2-3, with 8 bases fitting TRBD2. The trim removed 3 bases at V and 4 bases at J, leaving 0 bases unmatched. This CDR3 spans 13 amino acids. The germline V gene has CDR1 MGHDK and CDR2 SYGVNS. In nucleotides, the CDR3 is TGTGCCAGCAGTGACGGGGGGGCAGATACGCAGTATTTT. As protein: CASSDGGADTQYF.

As DNA, the CDR3 is TGCGCCAGCAGCTCTTGGACAACCCAGGATACGCAGTATTTT. Amino acid sequence: CASSSWTTQDTQYF. The chain is built from TRBV5-1 and TRBJ2-3, with D tentatively TRBD1 (5 bases). Germline V CDR1 and CDR2: SGHRS, YFSETQ. This CDR3 is 14 amino acids long. Trimming cost V 3 bases and J 6 bases, with 14 bases left between them.

This rearrangement joins TRBV6-1 to TRBJ1-1; the D gene is possibly TRBD1 (5 bases). The CDR3 has 17 amino acids. With 6 bases removed from V and 1 base from J, the gap between germline ends came to 21 bases. The germline V gene encodes CDR1 MNHNS and CDR2 SASEGT. CDR3 in amino acids: CASRNGSPGRGNTEAFF. DNA of the CDR3: TGTGCCAGCAGAAATGGGAGCCCAGGGAGGGGGAACACTGAAGCTTTCTTT.

The V call is TRBV4-1, the J call TRBJ2-1; no clear D gene. Per germline, CDR1 MGHRA and CDR2 YSYEKL. The length of the CDR3 is 15 residues. The V end lost 0 bases, the J end lost 4 bases, and 10 bases lay between the germline ends. CDR3 nucleotides: TGCGCCAGCAGCCAAGAGATTATCAGTTACAATGAGCAGTTCTTC. This codes for CASSQEIISYNEQFF.

V usage is TRBV29-1 and J usage is TRBJ2-1, with 11 bases matching TRBD1. The ends lost 7 bases at V and 1 base at J; junction bases unmatched: 0. Germline V lookup: CDR1 SQVTM, CDR2 ANQGSEA. The CDR3 has 13 amino acids. The CDR3 DNA reads TGCAGCGGGGACAGGGGGTCCTACAATGAGCAGTTCTTC. Encoded protein: CSGDRGSYNEQFF.